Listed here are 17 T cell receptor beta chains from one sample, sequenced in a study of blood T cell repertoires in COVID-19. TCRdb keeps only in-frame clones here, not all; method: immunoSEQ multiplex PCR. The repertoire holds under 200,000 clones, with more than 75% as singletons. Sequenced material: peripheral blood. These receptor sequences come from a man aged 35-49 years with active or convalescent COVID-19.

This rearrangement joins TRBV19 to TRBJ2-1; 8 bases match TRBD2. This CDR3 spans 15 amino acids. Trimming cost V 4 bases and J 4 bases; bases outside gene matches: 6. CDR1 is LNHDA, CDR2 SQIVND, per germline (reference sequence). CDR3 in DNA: TGTGCCAGTAGTACGCTAGCGGGCGTATACAATGAGCAGTTCTTC. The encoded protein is CASSTLAGVYNEQFF.

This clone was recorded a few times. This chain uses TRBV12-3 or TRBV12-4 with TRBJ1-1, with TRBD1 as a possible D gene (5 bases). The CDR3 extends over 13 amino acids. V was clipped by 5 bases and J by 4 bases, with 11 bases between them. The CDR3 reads CASSGQGSTEAFF. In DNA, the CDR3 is TGTGCCAGCAGTGGTCAGGGTTCCACTGAAGCTTTCTTT.

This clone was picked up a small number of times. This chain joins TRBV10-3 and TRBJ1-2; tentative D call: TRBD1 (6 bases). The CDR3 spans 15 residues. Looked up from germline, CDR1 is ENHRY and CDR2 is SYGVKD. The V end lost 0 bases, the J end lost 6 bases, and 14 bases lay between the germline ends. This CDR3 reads CAISESFGTYDGYTF. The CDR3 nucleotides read TGTGCCATCAGTGAGTCGTTCGGGACATACGATGGCTACACCTTC.

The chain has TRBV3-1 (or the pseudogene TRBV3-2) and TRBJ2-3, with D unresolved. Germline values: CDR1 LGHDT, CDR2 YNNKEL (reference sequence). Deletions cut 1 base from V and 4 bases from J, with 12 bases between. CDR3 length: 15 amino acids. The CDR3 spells CASSQGLVSADTQYF. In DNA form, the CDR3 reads TGTGCCAGCAGCCAAGGGCTAGTTTCGGCAGATACGCAGTATTTT.

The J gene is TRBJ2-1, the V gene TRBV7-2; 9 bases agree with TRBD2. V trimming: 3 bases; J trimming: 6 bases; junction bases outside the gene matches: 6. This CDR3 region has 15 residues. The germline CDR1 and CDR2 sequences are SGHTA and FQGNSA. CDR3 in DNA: TGTGCCAGCAGCTTGCGCGGGAGGGCATCCAATGAGCAGTTCTTC. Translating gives CASSLRGRASNEQFF.

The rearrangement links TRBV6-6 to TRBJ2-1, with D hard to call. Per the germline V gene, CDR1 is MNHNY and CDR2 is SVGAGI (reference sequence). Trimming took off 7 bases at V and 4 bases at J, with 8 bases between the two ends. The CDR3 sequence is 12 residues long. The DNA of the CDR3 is TGTGCCAGCACGAGTAGTTACAATGAGCAGTTCTTC. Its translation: CASTSSYNEQFF.

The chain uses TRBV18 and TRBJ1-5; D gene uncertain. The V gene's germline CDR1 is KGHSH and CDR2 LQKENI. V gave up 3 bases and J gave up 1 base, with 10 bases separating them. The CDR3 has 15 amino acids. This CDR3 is CASSPQVTSNQPQHF. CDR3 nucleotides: TGTGCCAGCTCACCCCAGGTCACGAGCAATCAGCCCCAGCATTTT.

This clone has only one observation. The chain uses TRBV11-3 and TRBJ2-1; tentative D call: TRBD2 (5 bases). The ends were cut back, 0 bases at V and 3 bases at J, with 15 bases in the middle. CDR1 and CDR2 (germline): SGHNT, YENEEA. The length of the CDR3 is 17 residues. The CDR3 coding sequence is TGTGCCAGCAGCTTAGATCGTCTAGCAGCTGTCTACAATGAGCAGTTCTTC. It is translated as CASSLDRLAAVYNEQFF.

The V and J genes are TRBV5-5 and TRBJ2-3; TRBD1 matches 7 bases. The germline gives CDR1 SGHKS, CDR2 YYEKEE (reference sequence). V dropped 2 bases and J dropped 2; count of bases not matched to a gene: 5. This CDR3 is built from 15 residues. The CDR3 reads CASSFQGVFTDTQYF. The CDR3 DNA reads TGTGCCAGCAGCTTCCAGGGGGTGTTCACAGATACGCAGTATTTT.

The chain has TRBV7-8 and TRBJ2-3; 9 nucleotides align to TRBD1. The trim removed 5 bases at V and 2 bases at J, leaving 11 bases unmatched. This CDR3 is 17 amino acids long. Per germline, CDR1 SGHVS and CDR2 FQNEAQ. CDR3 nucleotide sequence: TGTGCCAGCAGCCGAGATGGGACAGGGTTACCCACAGATACGCAGTATTTT. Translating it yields CASSRDGTGLPTDTQYF.

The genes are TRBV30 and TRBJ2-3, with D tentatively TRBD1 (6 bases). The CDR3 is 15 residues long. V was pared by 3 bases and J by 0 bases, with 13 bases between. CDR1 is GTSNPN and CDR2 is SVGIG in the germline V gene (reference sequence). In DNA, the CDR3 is TGTGCCTGGAGGATCCGGGACACTAGCACAGATACGCAGTATTTT. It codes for CAWRIRDTSTDTQYF.

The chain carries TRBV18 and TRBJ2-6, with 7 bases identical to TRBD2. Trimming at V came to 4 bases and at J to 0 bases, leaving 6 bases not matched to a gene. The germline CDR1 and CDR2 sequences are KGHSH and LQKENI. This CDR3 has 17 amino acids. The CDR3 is CASSLLSGGSGANVLTF. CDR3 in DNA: TGTGCCAGCTCACTACTCTCGGGGGGCTCTGGGGCCAACGTCCTGACTTTC.

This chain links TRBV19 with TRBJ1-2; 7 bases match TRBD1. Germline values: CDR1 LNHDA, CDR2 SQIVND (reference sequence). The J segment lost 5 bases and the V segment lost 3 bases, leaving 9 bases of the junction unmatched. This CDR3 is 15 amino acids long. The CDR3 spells CASSISRDRFYGYTF. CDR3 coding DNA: TGTGCCAGTAGTATCAGCCGGGACAGATTTTATGGCTACACCTTC.

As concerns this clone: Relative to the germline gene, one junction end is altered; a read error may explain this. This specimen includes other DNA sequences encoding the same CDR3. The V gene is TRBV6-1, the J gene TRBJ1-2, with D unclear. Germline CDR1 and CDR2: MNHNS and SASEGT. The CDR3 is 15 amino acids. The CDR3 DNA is TGTGCCAGCAGTGAAATGGCGGGAGCTGACTATGGCTACACCTTT. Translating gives CASSEMAGADYGYTF.

Here the CDR3 reads CASSVGLAGVLFF. The CDR3 region has the DNA TGTGCCAGCAGTGTTGGACTAGCGGGAGTTCTGTTCTTC. The rearrangement uses TRBV2 and TRBJ2-1; TRBD2 matches 13 bases. The germline CDR1 and CDR2 sequences are SNHLY and FYNNEI. This CDR3 is 13 amino acids long. V shed 4 bases and J 15 bases; nucleotides not matched to a gene: 6.

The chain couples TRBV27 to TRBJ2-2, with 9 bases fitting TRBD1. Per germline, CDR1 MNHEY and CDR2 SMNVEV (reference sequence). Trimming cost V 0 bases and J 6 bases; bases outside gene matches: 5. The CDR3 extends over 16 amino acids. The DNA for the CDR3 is TGTGCCAGCAGTTTATCGATGGGACAGGGACCCGGGGAGCTGTTTTTT. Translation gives CASSLSMGQGPGELFF.

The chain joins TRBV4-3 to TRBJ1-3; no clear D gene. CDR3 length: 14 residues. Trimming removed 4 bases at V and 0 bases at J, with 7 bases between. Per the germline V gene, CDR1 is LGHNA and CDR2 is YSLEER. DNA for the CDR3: TGCGCCAGCAGCCGACACCGCTCTGGAAACACCATATATTTT. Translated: CASSRHRSGNTIYF.